This T cell receptor (beta chain) comes out of a study of untreated major depressive disorder. About 96% CD4+ purity was typical by flow cytometry. The repertoire was sequenced with immunoSEQ multiplex PCR; TCRdb's copy has only in-frame clones and lacks some. The data hold over 20,000 clones, with around 93% observed a single time. The specimen sequenced was CD4+ T cells from PBMCs. The sequence came from a man younger than 45 in good health.

The CDR3 region is CASRVDRDTETQYF. DNA for the CDR3: TGTGCCAGCAGGGTGGACAGGGACACAGAGACCCAGTACTTC. The rearrangement uses TRBV2 and TRBJ2-5, with 8 bases that match TRBD1. The CDR3 is made up of 14 amino acids. Germline assignment: CDR1 SNHLY and CDR2 FYNNEI. Trimming took 6 bases from V and 4 from J; bases not matched to a gene: 7.